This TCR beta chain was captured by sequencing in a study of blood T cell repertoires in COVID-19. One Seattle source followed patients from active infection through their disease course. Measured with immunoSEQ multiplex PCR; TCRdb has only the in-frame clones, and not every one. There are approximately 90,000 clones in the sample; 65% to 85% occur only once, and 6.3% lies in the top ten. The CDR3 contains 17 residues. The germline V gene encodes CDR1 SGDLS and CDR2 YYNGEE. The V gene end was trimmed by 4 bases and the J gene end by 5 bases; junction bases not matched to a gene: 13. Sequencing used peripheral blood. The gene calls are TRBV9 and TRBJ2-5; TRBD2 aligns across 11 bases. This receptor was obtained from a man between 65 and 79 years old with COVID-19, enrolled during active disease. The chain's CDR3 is CASSPPIAGGPGETQYF. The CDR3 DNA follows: TGTGCCAGCAGCCCCCCCATAGCGGGAGGGCCGGGGGAGACCCAGTACTTC.